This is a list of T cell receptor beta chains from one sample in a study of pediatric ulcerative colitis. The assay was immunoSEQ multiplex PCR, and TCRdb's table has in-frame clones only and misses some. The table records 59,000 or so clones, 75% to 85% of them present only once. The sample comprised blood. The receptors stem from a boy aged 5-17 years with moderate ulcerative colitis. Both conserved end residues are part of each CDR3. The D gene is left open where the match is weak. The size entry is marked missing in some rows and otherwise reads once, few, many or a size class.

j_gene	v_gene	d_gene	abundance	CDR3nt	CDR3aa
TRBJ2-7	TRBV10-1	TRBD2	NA	TGCGCCAGCAGTGAGTGGGGGACTAGCGGCTACGAGCAGTACTTC	CASSEWGTSGYEQYF
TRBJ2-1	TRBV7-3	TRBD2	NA	TGTGCCAGCAGCTTAACGGAGTTAGCGGGAAACGGCTCCTACAATGAGCAGTTCTTC	CASSLTELAGNGSYNEQFF
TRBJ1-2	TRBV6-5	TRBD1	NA	TGTGCCAGCAGTCCCCGGGACAGGTTGCGGGGCTACACCTTC	CASSPRDRLRGYTF
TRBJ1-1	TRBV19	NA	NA	TGTGCCAGTAGTATATTTCGGGGGGAAGCTTTCTTT	CASSIFRGEAFF
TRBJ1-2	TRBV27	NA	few	TGTGCCAGCAGTTACGGGGTAGCAGCAGGCTACACCTTC	CASSYGVAAGYTF
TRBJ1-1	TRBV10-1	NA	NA	TGCGCCAGCAGTGAGACCAAAATTCGAGGGGTTGAAGCTTTCTTT	CASSETKIRGVEAFF
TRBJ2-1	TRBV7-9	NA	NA	TGTGCCAGCAGCCCGTACAGGGTACTAGTATCCAATGAGCAGTTCTTC	CASSPYRVLVSNEQFF
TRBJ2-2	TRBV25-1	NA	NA	TGTGCCAGCAGTGATTTCGGCAGACAGACCGGGGAGCTGTTTTTT	CASSDFGRQTGELFF
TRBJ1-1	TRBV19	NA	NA	TGTGCCAGTAGTATTTTTACTGAAGCTTTCTTT	CASSIFTEAFF
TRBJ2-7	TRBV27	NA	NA	TGTGCCAGCAGTCCGGGGACCGCCGGCTACGAGCAGTACTTC	CASSPGTAGYEQYF
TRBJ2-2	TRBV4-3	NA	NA	TGCGCCAGCAGCCAACCCGGCCGGTCCGGGGAGCTGTTTTTT	CASSQPGRSGELFF
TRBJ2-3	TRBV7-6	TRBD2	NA	TGTGCCAGCAGTTCAACACTAGCGGGGGGCACAGATACGCAGTATTTT	CASSSTLAGGTDTQYF
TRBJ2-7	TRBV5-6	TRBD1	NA	TGTGCCAGCAGCTACCGGGACAGCTCCTACGAGCAGTACTTC	CASSYRDSSYEQYF
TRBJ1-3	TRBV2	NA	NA	TGTGCCAGCAGTGTGGGGGTATTTGGAAACACCATATATTTT	CASSVGVFGNTIYF
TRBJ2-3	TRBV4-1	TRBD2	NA	TGCGCCAGCAGCTACAACCCCGGGGGGAGGACAGATACGCAGTATTTT	CASSYNPGGRTDTQYF
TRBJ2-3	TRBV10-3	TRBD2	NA	TGTGCCATCAGTGATCCTAGCGGGGGCACAGATACGCAGTATTTT	CAISDPSGGTDTQYF
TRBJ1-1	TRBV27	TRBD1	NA	TGTGCCAGCAGTTTGGGACAGATTAACACTGAAGCTTTCTTT	CASSLGQINTEAFF
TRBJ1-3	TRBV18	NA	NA	TGTGCCAGCTCACCCGGACGGGTCTCTGGAAACACCATATATTTT	CASSPGRVSGNTIYF
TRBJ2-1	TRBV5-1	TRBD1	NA	TGCGCCAGCAGCACCGGGACAGGGCCCAGCTCCTACAATGAGCAGTTCTTC	CASSTGTGPSSYNEQFF
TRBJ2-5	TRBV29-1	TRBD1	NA	TGCAGCGTGGGACAGGGGGCCCCTACAGAGACCCAGTACTTC	CSVGQGAPTETQYF
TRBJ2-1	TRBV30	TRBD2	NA	TGTGCCTGGAGTGTACTAGCGGGAGTTCGGAATGAGCAGTTCTTC	CAWSVLAGVRNEQFF
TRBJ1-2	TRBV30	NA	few	TGTGCCTGGAGGGGATTCAGCTATGGCTACACCTTC	CAWRGFSYGYTF
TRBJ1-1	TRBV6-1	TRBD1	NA	TGTGCCAGCAGCTTCAGGGGGCGAGTCACTGAAGCTTTCTTT	CASSFRGRVTEAFF
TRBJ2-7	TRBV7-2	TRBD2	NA	TGTGCCAGCAGCTTAGAACTAGCGGGACTCTACGAGCAGTACTTC	CASSLELAGLYEQYF
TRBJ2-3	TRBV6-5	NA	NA	TGTGCCAGCAGTGTGGGTTTCGCGTTTGATACGCAGTATTTT	CASSVGFAFDTQYF
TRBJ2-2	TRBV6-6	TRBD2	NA	TGTGCCAGCTTAAAAGCGGGGCCAACGAACACCGGGGAGCTGTTTTTT	CASLKAGPTNTGELFF
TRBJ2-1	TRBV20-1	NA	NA	TGCAGTGCTAGATTCTACAATGAGCAGTTCTTC	CSARFYNEQFF
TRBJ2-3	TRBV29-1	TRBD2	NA	TGCAGCGTTGATCGTCGGGGGGCAGATACGCAGTATTTT	CSVDRRGADTQYF
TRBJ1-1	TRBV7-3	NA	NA	TGTGCCAGCAGCTTAACCAGGAACACTGAAGCTTTCTTT	CASSLTRNTEAFF
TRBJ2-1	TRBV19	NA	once	TGTGCCAGTAGTATGGGGATGGCGGGAAGGACCTACAATGAGCAGTTCTTC	CASSMGMAGRTYNEQFF
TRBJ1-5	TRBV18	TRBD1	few	TGTGCCAGCTCAGGGACAGGGGGCTTACAGCCCCAGCATTTT	CASSGTGGLQPQHF
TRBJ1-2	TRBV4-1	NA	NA	TGCGCCAGCAGCCAAGGTCTAACCGGGAGCTATGGCTACACCTTC	CASSQGLTGSYGYTF
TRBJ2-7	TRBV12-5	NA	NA	TGTGCTAGTGGTTTGGACTTACAAGGCAGCGCCTACGAGCAGTACTTC	CASGLDLQGSAYEQYF
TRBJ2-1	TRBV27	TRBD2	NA	TGTGCCAGCAGTTTAGCGGCTAGCGGGAGCGGTGAGCAGTTCTTC	CASSLAASGSGEQFF
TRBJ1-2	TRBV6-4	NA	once	TGTGCCAGCAGTGACTCCCGCCAAGGGTCGTATGGCTACACCTTC	CASSDSRQGSYGYTF
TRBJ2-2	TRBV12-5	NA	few	TGTGCTAGTGTGGGGTGGACCGGGGAGCTGTTTTTT	CASVGWTGELFF
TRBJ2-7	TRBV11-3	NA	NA	TGTGCCAGCAGCTTAGATCGGGTCAGGGAAAACTCCTACGAGCAGTACTTC	CASSLDRVRENSYEQYF
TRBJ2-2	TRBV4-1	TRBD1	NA	TGCGCCAGCAGCTTGGGACAGGTCCCGAACACCGGGGAGCTGTTTTTT	CASSLGQVPNTGELFF
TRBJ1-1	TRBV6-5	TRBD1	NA	TGTGCCAGCATCTCTCGGGACAGAAACACTGAAGCTTTCTTT	CASISRDRNTEAFF